The sequence of this T cell receptor (beta chain) was determined in a study of shared clonotypes between healthy human individuals. Profiled with immunoSEQ multiplex PCR; TCRdb holds only in-frame clones, not every one. The table records around 510,000 clones, around 96% of them present only once. Sequenced input: naive CD4+ T cells sorted from blood. Subset noted: CD45RA+ positively selected. The receptor's source is a woman aged 30 to 39 in good health.

CDR3 residues: CASSLSSGFSGNTIYF. CDR3 DNA: TGTGCCAGCAGTTTATCTTCGGGCTTCTCTGGAAACACCATATATTTT. J is TRBJ1-3 and V is TRBV28, with no clear D. The CDR3 runs to 16 residues. Deletions cut 1 base from V and 0 bases from J, with 10 bases between. The germline V gene has CDR1 MDHEN and CDR2 SYDVKM.